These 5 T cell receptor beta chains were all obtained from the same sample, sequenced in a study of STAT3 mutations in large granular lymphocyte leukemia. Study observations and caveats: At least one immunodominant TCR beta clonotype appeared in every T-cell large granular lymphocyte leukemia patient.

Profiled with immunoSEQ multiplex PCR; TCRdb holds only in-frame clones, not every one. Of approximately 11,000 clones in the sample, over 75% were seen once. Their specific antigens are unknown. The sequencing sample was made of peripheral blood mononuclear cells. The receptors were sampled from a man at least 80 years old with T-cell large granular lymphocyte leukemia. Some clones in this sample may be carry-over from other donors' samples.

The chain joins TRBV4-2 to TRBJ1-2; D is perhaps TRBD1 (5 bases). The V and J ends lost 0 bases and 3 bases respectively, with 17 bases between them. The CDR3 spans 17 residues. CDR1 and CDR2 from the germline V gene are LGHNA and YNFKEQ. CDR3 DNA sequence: TGTGCCAGCAGCCAAGATCGCGGCAGGGCGTATGACTATGGCTACACCTTC. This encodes CASSQDRGRAYDYGYTF.

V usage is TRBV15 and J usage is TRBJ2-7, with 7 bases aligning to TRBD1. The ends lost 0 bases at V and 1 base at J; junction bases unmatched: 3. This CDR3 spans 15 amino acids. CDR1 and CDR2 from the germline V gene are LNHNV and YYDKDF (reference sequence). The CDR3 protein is CATSRENRGSYEQYF. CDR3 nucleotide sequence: TGTGCCACCAGCAGAGAGAACAGGGGATCCTACGAGCAGTACTTC. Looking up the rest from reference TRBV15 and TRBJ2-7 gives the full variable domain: DAMVIQNPRYQVTQFGKPVTLSCSQTLNHNVMYWYQQKSSQAPKLLFHYYDKDFNNEADTPDNFQSRRPNTSFCFLDIRSPGLGDTAMYLCATSRENRGSYEQYFGPGTRLTVT.

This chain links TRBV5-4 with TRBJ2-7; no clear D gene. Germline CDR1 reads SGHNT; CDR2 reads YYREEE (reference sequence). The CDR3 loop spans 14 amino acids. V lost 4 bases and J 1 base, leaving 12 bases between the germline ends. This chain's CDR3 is CASSPGPPSYEQYF. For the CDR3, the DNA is TGTGCCAGCAGCCCCGGGCCTCCTTCCTACGAGCAGTACTTC.

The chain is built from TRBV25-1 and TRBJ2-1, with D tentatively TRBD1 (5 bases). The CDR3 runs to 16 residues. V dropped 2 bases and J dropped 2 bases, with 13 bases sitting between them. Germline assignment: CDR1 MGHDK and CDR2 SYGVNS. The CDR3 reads CASSEGGQGPYNEQFF. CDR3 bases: TGTGCCAGCAGTGAAGGTGGTCAGGGCCCCTACAATGAGCAGTTCTTC.

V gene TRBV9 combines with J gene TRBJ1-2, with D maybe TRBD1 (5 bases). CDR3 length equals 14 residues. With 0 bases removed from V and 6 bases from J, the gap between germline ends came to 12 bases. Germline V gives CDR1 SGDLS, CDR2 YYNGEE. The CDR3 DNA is TGTGCCAGCAGCGTAGGGGGGATCGGGGATGGCTACACCTTC. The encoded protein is CASSVGGIGDGYTF. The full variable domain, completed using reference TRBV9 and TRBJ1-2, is DSGVTQTPKHLITATGQRVTLRCSPRSGDLSVYWYQQSLDQGLQFLIQYYNGEERAKGNILERFSAQQFPDLHSELNLSSLELGDSALYFCASSVGGIGDGYTFGSGTRLTVV.